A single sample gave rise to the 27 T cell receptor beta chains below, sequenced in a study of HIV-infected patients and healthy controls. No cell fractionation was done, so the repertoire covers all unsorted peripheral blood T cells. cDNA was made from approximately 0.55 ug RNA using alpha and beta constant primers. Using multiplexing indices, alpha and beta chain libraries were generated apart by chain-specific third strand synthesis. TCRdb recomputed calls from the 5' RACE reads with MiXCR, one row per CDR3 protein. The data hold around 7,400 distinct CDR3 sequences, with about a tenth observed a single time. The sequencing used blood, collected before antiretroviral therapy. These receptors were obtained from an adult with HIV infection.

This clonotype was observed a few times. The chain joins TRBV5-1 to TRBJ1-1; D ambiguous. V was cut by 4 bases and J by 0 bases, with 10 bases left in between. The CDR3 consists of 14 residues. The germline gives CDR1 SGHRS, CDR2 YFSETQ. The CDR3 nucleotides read TGCGCCAGCAGCCCCCAAGTCATGAACACTGAAGCTTTCTTT. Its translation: CASSPQVMNTEAFF. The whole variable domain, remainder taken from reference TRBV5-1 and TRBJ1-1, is KAGVTQTPRYLIKTRGQQVTLSCSPISGHRSVSWYQQTPGQGLQFLFEYFSETQRNKGNFPGRFSGRQFSNSRSEMNVSTLELGDSALYLCASSPQVMNTEAFFGQGTRLTVV.

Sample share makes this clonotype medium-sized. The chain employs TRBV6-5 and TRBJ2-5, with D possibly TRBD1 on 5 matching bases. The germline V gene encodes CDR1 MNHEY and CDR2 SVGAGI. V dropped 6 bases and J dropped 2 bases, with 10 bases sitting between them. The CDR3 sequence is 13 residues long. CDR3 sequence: CASSRTYQETQYF. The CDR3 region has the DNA TGTGCCAGCAGCAGGACATATCAAGAGACCCAGTACTTC.

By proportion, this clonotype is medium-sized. Here the CDR3 reads CASSPAGGLEVAEAFF. Written as DNA, the CDR3 is TGTGCCAGCAGCCCGGCGGGGGGGTTGGAGGTCGCTGAAGCTTTCTTT. The chain couples TRBV7-9 to TRBJ1-1, with D perhaps TRBD1 (5 bases). From germline, CDR1 is SEHNR and CDR2 FQNEAQ (reference sequence). CDR3 length: 16 amino acids. The V gene lost 5 bases and the J gene lost 6 bases, with 22 bases spanning the gap.

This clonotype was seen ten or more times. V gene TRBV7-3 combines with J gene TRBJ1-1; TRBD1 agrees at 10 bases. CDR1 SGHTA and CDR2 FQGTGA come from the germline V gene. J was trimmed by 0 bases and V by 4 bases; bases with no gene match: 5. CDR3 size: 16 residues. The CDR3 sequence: CASSSLTGGLNTEAFF. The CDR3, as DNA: TGTGCCAGCAGCTCCTTGACAGGGGGCCTGAACACTGAAGCTTTCTTT.

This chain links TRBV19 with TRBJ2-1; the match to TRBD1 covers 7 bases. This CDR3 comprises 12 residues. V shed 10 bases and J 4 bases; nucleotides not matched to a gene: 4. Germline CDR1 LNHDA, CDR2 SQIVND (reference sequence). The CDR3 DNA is TGTGCCACTAGGGACAGATACAATGAGCAGTTCTTC. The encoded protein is CATRDRYNEQFF.

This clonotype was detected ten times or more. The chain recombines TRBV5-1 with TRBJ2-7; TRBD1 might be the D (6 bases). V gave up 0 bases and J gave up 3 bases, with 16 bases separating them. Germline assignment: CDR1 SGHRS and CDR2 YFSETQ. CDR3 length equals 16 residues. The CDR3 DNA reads TGCGCCAGCAGCTTGGGGAAGGGACATTACTACTACGAGCAGTACTTC. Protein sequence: CASSLGKGHYYYEQYF.

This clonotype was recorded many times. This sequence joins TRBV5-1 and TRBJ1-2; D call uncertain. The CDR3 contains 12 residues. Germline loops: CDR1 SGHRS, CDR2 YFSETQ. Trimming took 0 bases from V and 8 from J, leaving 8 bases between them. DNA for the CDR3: TGCGCCAGCAGCTTGGACGGGAAGGGCTACACCTTC. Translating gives CASSLDGKGYTF.

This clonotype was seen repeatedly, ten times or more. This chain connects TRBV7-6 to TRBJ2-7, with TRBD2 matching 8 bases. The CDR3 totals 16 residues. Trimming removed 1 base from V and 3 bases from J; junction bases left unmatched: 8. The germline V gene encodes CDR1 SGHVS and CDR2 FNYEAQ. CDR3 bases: TGTGCCAGCAGCTTAGGTTTGCCTAGCGGGCACTACGAGCAGTACTTC. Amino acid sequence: CASSLGLPSGHYEQYF.

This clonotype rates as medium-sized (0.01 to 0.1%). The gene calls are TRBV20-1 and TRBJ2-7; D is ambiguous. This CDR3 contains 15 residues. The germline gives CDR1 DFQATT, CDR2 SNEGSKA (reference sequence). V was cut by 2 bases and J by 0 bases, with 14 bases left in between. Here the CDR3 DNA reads TGCAGTGCTAGACTCGGGCTAACAAGCTCCTACGAGCAGTACTTC. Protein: CSARLGLTSSYEQYF.

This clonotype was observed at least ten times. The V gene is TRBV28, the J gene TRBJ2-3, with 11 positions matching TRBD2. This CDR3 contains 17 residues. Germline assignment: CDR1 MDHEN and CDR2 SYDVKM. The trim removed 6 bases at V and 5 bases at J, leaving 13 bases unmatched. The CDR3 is CASSTLILAGEGDTQYF. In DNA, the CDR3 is TGTGCCAGCAGCACACTGATACTAGCGGGAGAGGGAGATACGCAGTATTTT.

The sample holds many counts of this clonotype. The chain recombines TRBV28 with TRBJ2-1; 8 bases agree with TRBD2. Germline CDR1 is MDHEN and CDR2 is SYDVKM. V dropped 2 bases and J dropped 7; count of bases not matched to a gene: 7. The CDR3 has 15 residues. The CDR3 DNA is TGTGCCAGCAGTTTAAGAGCGGGAGTGCTTAATGAGCAGTTCTTC. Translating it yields CASSLRAGVLNEQFF.

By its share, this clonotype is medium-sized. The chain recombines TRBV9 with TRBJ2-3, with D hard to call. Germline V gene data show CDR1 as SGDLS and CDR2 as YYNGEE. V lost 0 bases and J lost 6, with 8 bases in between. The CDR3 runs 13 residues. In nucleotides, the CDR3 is TGTGCCAGCAGCGTAGGATCGTCGGATACGCAGTATTTT. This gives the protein CASSVGSSDTQYF.

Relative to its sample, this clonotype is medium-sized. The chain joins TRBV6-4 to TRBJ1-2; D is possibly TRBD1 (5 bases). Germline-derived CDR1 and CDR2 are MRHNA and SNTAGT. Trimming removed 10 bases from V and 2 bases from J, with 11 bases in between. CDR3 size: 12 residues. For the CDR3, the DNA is TGTGCCATTGCGGGACGGAACTATGGCTACACCTTC. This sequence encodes CAIAGRNYGYTF.

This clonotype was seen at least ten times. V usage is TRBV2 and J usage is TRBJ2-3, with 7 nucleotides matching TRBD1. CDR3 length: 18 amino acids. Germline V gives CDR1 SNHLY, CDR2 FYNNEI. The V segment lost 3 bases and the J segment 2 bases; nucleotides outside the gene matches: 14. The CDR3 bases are TGTGCCAGCAGTGACCCATTCCTACAGGGGTTTGACACAGATACGCAGTATTTT. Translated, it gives CASSDPFLQGFDTDTQYF.

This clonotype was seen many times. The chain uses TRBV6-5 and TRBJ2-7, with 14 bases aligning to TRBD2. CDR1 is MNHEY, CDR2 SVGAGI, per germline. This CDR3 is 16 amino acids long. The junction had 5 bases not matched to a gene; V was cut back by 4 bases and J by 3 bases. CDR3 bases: TGTGCCAGCAGTTTAGGACTAGCGGGAGGCTTCTACGAGCAGTACTTC. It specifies CASSLGLAGGFYEQYF.

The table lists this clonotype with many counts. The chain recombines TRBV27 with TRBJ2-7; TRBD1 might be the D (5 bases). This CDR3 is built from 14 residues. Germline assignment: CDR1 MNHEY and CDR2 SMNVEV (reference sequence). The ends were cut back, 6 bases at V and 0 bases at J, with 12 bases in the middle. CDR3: CASSSDMSSYEQYF. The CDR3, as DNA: TGTGCCAGCAGCTCGGACATGAGCTCCTACGAGCAGTACTTC.

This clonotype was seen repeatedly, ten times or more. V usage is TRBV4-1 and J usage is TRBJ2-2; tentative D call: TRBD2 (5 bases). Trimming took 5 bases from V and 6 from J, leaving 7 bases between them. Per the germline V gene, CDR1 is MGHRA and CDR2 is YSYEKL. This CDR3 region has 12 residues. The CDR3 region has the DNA TGCGCCAGCAGCTCGGAGGCCGGGGAGCTGTTTTTT. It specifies CASSSEAGELFF.

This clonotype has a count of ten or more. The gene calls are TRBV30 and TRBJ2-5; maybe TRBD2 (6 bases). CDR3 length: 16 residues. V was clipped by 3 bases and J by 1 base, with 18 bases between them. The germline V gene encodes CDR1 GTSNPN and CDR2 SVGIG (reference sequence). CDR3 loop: CAWRRSEGAFQETQYF. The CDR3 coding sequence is TGTGCCTGGAGGAGATCGGAGGGCGCCTTCCAAGAGACCCAGTACTTC.

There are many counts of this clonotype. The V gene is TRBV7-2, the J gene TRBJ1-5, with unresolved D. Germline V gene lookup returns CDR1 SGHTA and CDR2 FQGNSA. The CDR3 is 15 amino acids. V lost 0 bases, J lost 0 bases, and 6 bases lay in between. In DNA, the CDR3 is TGTGCCAGCAGCTTAGCGGCGGCTAGCAATCAGCCCCAGCATTTT. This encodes CASSLAAASNQPQHF. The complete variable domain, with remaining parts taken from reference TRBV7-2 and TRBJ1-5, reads GAGVSQSPSNKVTEKGKDVELRCDPISGHTALYWYRQSLGQGLEFLIYFQGNSAPDKSGLPSDRFSAERTGGSVSTLTIQRTQQEDSAVYLCASSLAAASNQPQHFGDGTRLSIL.

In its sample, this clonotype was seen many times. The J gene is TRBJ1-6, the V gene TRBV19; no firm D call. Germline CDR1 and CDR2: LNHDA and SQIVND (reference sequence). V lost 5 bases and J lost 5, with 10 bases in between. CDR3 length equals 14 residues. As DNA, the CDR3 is TGTGCCAGTAGTTGGGGAGAGGATAATTCACCCCTCCACTTT. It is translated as CASSWGEDNSPLHF.

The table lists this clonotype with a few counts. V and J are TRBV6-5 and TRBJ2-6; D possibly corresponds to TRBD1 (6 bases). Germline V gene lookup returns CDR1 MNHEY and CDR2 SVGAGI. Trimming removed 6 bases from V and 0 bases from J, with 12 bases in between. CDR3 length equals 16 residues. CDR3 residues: CASRRQVLSGANVLTF. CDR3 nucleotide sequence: TGTGCCAGCAGAAGACAGGTCCTCTCTGGGGCCAACGTCCTGACTTTC.

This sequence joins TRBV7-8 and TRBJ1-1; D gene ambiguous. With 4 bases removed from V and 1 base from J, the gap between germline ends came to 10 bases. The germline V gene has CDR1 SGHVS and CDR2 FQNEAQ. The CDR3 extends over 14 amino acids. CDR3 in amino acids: CASSWFVGNTEAFF. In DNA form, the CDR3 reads TGTGCCAGCAGCTGGTTCGTCGGGAACACTGAAGCTTTCTTT.

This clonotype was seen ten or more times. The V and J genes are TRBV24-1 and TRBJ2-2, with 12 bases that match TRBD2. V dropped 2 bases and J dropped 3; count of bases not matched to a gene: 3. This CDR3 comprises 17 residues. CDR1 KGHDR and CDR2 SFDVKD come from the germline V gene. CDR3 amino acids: CATSDSGLAGYTGELFF. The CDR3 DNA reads TGTGCCACCAGTGATTCCGGACTAGCGGGATACACCGGGGAGCTGTTTTTT.

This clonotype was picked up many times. CDR3 bases: TGTGCCAGCAGCTTGGCAGGTACAGGGATCGGGGAGCTGTTTTTT. Its protein product is CASSLAGTGIGELFF. The rearrangement uses TRBV5-5 and TRBJ2-2; weak D call: TRBD1 (6 bases). This CDR3 contains 15 residues. CDR1 SGHKS and CDR2 YYEKEE come from the germline V gene (reference sequence). Deletions cut 0 bases from V and 7 bases from J, with 13 bases between. The whole variable domain, filled in from reference TRBV5-5 and TRBJ2-2, reads DAGVTQSPTHLIKTRGQQVTLRCSPISGHKSVSWYQQVLGQGPQFIFQYYEKEERGRGNFPDRFSARQFPNYSSELNVNALLLGDSALYLCASSLAGTGIGELFFGEGSRLTVL.

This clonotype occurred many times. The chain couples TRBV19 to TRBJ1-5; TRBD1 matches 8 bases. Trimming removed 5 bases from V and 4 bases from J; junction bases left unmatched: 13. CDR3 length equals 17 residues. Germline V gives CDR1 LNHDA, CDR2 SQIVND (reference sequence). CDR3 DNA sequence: TGTGCCAGTAGTCATGCACCGGGACAGGCACCTAATCAGCCCCAGCATTTT. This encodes CASSHAPGQAPNQPQHF.

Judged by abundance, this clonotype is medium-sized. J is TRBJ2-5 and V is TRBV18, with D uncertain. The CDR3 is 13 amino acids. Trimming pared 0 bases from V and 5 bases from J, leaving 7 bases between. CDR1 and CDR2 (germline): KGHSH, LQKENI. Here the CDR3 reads CASSPPLQETQYF. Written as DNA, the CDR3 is TGTGCCAGCTCACCACCCCTCCAGGAGACCCAGTACTTC.

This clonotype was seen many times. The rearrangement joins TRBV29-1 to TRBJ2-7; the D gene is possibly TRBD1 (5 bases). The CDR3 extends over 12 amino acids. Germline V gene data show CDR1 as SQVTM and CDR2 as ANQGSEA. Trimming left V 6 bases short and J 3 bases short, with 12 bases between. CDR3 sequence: CSVQGSLYEQYF. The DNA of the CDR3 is TGCAGCGTGCAGGGAAGCCTCTACGAGCAGTACTTC.